Here is one T cell receptor beta chain with its context. The antigen is undetermined. The sample belongs to a study of beta chain features in type 1 diabetes. For the study at large: Examination covered roughly 100,000,000 sorted cells spanning all samples. Findings and limits, study-wide: Relative to healthy donors, patients appeared to have naive, central memory and Treg TCRB repertoires that were more similar. A pattern of fewer insertions and more deletions at VDJ junctions was seen in type 1 diabetes patients.

Each donor gave one heparinised blood draw averaging around 120 mL. Sequenced material consisted of expressed TCRB transcripts (all of the isolated RNA was reverse transcribed). Produced via immunoSEQ multiplex PCR; TCRdb's table is partial and in-frame only. This table holds 330,000 or so clones, about 15% found once. The germline V and J ends were trimmed by 6 bases and 2 bases, with 4 bases remaining between them. Per germline, CDR1 SGHTA and CDR2 FQGNSA. This CDR3 is built from 11 residues. V usage is TRBV7-2 and J usage is TRBJ1-1; D gene unclear. The origin of this receptor is a young man in good health. Sequenced sample: central memory CD4+ T cells from blood. The CDR3: CASRLNTEAFF. CDR3 in DNA: TGTGCCAGCAGGCTAAACACTGAAGCTTTCTTT.